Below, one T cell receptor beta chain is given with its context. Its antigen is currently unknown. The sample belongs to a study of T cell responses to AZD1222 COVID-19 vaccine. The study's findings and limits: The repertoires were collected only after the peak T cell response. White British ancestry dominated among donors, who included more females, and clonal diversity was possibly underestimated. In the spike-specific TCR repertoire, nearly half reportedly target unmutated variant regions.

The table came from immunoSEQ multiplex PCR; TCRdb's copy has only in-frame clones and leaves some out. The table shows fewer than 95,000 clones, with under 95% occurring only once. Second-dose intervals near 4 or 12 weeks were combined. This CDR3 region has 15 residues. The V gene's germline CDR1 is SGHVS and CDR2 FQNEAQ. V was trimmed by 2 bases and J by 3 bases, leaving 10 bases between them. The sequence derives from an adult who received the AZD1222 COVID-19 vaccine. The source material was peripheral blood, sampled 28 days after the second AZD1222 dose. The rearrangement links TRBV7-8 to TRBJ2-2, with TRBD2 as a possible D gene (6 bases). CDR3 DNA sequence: TGTGCCAGCAGCTTACCGGGAGTAGACACCGGGGAGCTGTTTTTT. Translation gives CASSLPGVDTGELFF.